A selection of T cell receptor beta chains follows, all from one sample in a study of blood T cell repertoires in COVID-19. Using immunoSEQ multiplex PCR, the repertoire was profiled, and TCRdb retains in-frame clones only, with some absent. This sample yields under 150,000 clones, of which roughly 80% are seen a single time; approximately 9% belongs to the top ten. The sequenced material came from peripheral blood. The source is a woman aged 50 to 65 with active or convalescent COVID-19. Both conserved end residues are part of each CDR3. D genes are given only for firm matches. Expanded clones are given a class, and other clones once, few, many or no size at all.

J gene: TRBJ2-7; clone size: NA; CDR3 length: 13; V gene: TRBV18; D gene: NA; CDR3 protein: CASSPPGLYEQYF; CDR3 DNA: TGTGCCAGCTCACCACCGGGGCTTTACGAGCAGTACTTC
J gene: TRBJ1-2; clone size: NA; CDR3 length: 14; V gene: TRBV30; D gene: TRBD1; CDR3 protein: CAWSFETGNNGYTF; CDR3 DNA: TGTGCCTGGAGTTTCGAGACAGGGAATAATGGCTACACCTTC
J gene: TRBJ1-1; clone size: NA; CDR3 length: 14; V gene: TRBV14; D gene: NA; CDR3 protein: CASSLQWQGTEAFF; CDR3 DNA: TGTGCCAGCAGCCTACAATGGCAGGGCACTGAAGCTTTCTTT
J gene: TRBJ1-5; clone size: NA; CDR3 length: 15; V gene: TRBV2; D gene: NA; CDR3 protein: CASSLLGGADQPQHF; CDR3 DNA: TGTGCCAGCAGCCTTTTGGGAGGGGCGGATCAGCCCCAGCATTTT
J gene: TRBJ1-1; clone size: NA; CDR3 length: 15; V gene: TRBV7-9; D gene: NA; CDR3 protein: CASSDTGYSSTEAFF; CDR3 DNA: TGTGCCAGCAGCGATACAGGTTACTCAAGCACTGAAGCTTTCTTT
J gene: TRBJ2-7; clone size: NA; CDR3 length: 15; V gene: TRBV7-2; D gene: NA; CDR3 protein: CASSASHGLTYEQYF; CDR3 DNA: TGTGCCAGCAGCGCCAGTCATGGCCTGACCTACGAGCAGTACTTC
J gene: TRBJ2-6; clone size: NA; CDR3 length: 17; V gene: TRBV7-2; D gene: NA; CDR3 protein: CASSAPGLSSGANVLTF; CDR3 DNA: TGTGCCAGCAGCGCGCCGGGACTGAGCTCTGGGGCCAACGTCCTGACTTTC
J gene: TRBJ1-6; clone size: NA; CDR3 length: 13; V gene: TRBV2; D gene: NA; CDR3 protein: CASGSGYNSPLHF; CDR3 DNA: TGTGCCAGCGGTAGCGGTTATAATTCACCCCTCCACTTT
J gene: TRBJ1-6; clone size: NA; CDR3 length: 13; V gene: TRBV19; D gene: NA; CDR3 protein: CATQQTSQSPLHF; CDR3 DNA: TGTGCCACTCAACAGACCAGTCAGTCACCCCTCCACTTT
J gene: TRBJ1-5; clone size: NA; CDR3 length: 15; V gene: TRBV7-2; D gene: NA; CDR3 protein: CASSGLRGDGQPQHF; CDR3 DNA: TGTGCCAGCAGCGGACTCCGGGGGGACGGTCAGCCCCAGCATTTT
J gene: TRBJ2-1; clone size: NA; CDR3 length: 11; V gene: TRBV6-5; D gene: NA; CDR3 protein: CASSFLNEQFF; CDR3 DNA: TGTGCCAGCAGTTTTCTCAATGAGCAGTTCTTC
J gene: TRBJ1-2; clone size: NA; CDR3 length: 13; V gene: TRBV7-9; D gene: NA; CDR3 protein: CASSYDTNYGYTF; CDR3 DNA: TGTGCCAGCAGCTACGACACTAACTATGGCTACACCTTC
J gene: TRBJ1-4; clone size: NA; CDR3 length: 15; V gene: TRBV5-8; D gene: NA; CDR3 protein: CASRGTEATNEKLFF; CDR3 DNA: TGTGCCAGCAGAGGTACAGAAGCAACTAATGAAAAACTGTTTTTT
J gene: TRBJ2-1; clone size: few; CDR3 length: 14; V gene: TRBV7-2; D gene: TRBD2; CDR3 protein: CASSPGGPTDEQFF; CDR3 DNA: TGTGCCAGCAGCCCGGGGGGGCCGACCGATGAGCAGTTCTTC
J gene: TRBJ1-2; clone size: NA; CDR3 length: 14; V gene: TRBV6-5; D gene: NA; CDR3 protein: CASRDGGGLGGYTF; CDR3 DNA: TGTGCCAGCAGAGACGGGGGGGGACTCGGAGGCTACACCTTC
J gene: TRBJ1-3; clone size: NA; CDR3 length: 15; V gene: TRBV9; D gene: TRBD1; CDR3 protein: CASSTGQISGNTIYF; CDR3 DNA: TGTGCCAGCAGCACGGGACAGATCTCTGGAAACACCATATATTTT
J gene: TRBJ2-3; clone size: NA; CDR3 length: 15; V gene: TRBV27; D gene: NA; CDR3 protein: CASVSRTTSTDTQYF; CDR3 DNA: TGTGCCAGCGTGTCTAGGACTACTAGCACAGATACGCAGTATTTT
J gene: TRBJ2-5; clone size: NA; CDR3 length: 14; V gene: TRBV6-5; D gene: NA; CDR3 protein: CASSSRTGSGTQYF; CDR3 DNA: TGTGCCAGCAGTTCTAGGACTGGCTCCGGGACCCAGTACTTC
J gene: TRBJ2-3; clone size: NA; CDR3 length: 14; V gene: TRBV6-2/TRBV6-3; D gene: NA; CDR3 protein: CASSYSSPTDTQYF; CDR3 DNA: TGTGCCAGCAGTTACTCGAGTCCCACAGATACGCAGTATTTT
J gene: TRBJ1-1; clone size: NA; CDR3 length: 18; V gene: TRBV7-9; D gene: TRBD1; CDR3 protein: CASSGIWVDRDRVTEAFF; CDR3 DNA: TGTGCCAGCAGCGGGATTTGGGTCGACAGGGATCGGGTCACTGAAGCTTTCTTT
J gene: TRBJ1-2; clone size: NA; CDR3 length: 17; V gene: TRBV10-1; D gene: TRBD1; CDR3 protein: CASKATWTGGVLYGYTF; CDR3 DNA: TGCGCCAGCAAGGCTACATGGACAGGGGGCGTTCTCTATGGCTACACCTTC
J gene: TRBJ2-7; clone size: NA; CDR3 length: 14; V gene: TRBV7-9; D gene: NA; CDR3 protein: CASSPAGSSYEQYF; CDR3 DNA: TGTGCCAGCAGCCCGGCGGGCAGCTCCTACGAGCAGTACTTC
J gene: TRBJ2-3; clone size: NA; CDR3 length: 15; V gene: TRBV11-3; D gene: TRBD2; CDR3 protein: CASSLAGGPTDTQYF; CDR3 DNA: TGTGCCAGCAGCTTAGCGGGAGGGCCGACAGATACGCAGTATTTT
J gene: TRBJ2-3; clone size: NA; CDR3 length: 16; V gene: TRBV4-3; D gene: NA; CDR3 protein: CASSQAGTRSTDTQYF; CDR3 DNA: TGCGCCAGCAGCCAGGCGGGAACCCGTAGCACAGATACGCAGTATTTT
J gene: TRBJ2-6; clone size: NA; CDR3 length: 17; V gene: TRBV15; D gene: TRBD2; CDR3 protein: CATSPSGGYSGANVLTF; CDR3 DNA: TGTGCCACCAGCCCTAGCGGAGGGTACTCTGGGGCCAACGTCCTGACTTTC
J gene: TRBJ2-5; clone size: NA; CDR3 length: 17; V gene: TRBV6-2/TRBV6-3; D gene: NA; CDR3 protein: CASSYSIWTVSQETQYF; CDR3 DNA: TGTGCCAGCAGTTACTCGATTTGGACAGTCTCCCAGGAGACCCAGTACTTC
J gene: TRBJ1-2; clone size: NA; CDR3 length: 13; V gene: TRBV12-3/TRBV12-4; D gene: NA; CDR3 protein: CASSLGTVPGYTF; CDR3 DNA: TGTGCCAGCAGTTTAGGAACGGTCCCTGGCTACACCTTC
J gene: TRBJ2-3; clone size: NA; CDR3 length: 13; V gene: TRBV9; D gene: NA; CDR3 protein: CASSSQAPDTQYF; CDR3 DNA: TGTGCCAGCAGCAGCCAGGCCCCAGATACGCAGTATTTT
J gene: TRBJ2-5; clone size: NA; CDR3 length: 13; V gene: TRBV2; D gene: NA; CDR3 protein: CASRREREETQYF; CDR3 DNA: TGTGCCAGCAGGAGGGAAAGGGAAGAGACCCAGTACTTC
J gene: TRBJ1-2; clone size: few; CDR3 length: 15; V gene: TRBV6-5; D gene: NA; CDR3 protein: CASSYEAQGMRGYTF; CDR3 DNA: TGTGCCAGCAGTTACGAGGCTCAGGGGATGCGTGGCTACACCTTC
J gene: TRBJ1-4; clone size: NA; CDR3 length: 13; V gene: TRBV19; D gene: NA; CDR3 protein: CASSSLTNEKLFF; CDR3 DNA: TGTGCCAGTAGTAGTCTTACTAATGAAAAACTGTTTTTT
J gene: TRBJ1-2; clone size: NA; CDR3 length: 12; V gene: TRBV21-1; D gene: NA; CDR3 protein: CASGPPAYGYTF; CDR3 DNA: TGTGCCAGCGGCCCCCCCGCCTATGGCTACACCTTC
J gene: TRBJ2-3; clone size: NA; CDR3 length: 14; V gene: TRBV7-2; D gene: TRBD2; CDR3 protein: CASGFGGGLDTQYF; CDR3 DNA: TGTGCCAGCGGGTTTGGGGGGGGGTTAGATACGCAGTATTTT
J gene: TRBJ2-3; clone size: NA; CDR3 length: 17; V gene: TRBV4-3; D gene: TRBD2; CDR3 protein: CASSHGPRGDPTDTQYF; CDR3 DNA: TGCGCCAGCAGCCACGGACCTCGGGGGGACCCCACAGATACGCAGTATTTT
J gene: TRBJ2-7; clone size: NA; CDR3 length: 13; V gene: TRBV29-1; D gene: NA; CDR3 protein: CSVFNRGGYEQYF; CDR3 DNA: TGCAGCGTTTTTAACAGGGGGGGCTACGAGCAGTACTTC
J gene: TRBJ2-4; clone size: few; CDR3 length: 13; V gene: TRBV28; D gene: TRBD2; CDR3 protein: CASSPRGVNIQYF; CDR3 DNA: TGTGCCAGCAGCCCCCGGGGGGTGAACATTCAGTACTTC
J gene: TRBJ2-7; clone size: NA; CDR3 length: 15; V gene: TRBV18; D gene: TRBD1; CDR3 protein: CASSGQGRLSYEQYF; CDR3 DNA: TGTGCCAGCTCAGGACAGGGGCGTCTCTCCTACGAGCAGTACTTC
J gene: TRBJ2-1; clone size: NA; CDR3 length: 11; V gene: TRBV6-6; D gene: NA; CDR3 protein: CASLQYNEQFF; CDR3 DNA: TGTGCCAGCTTGCAGTACAATGAGCAGTTCTTC
J gene: TRBJ2-1; clone size: NA; CDR3 length: 14; V gene: TRBV5-4; D gene: TRBD1; CDR3 protein: CASSRDRGLGEQFF; CDR3 DNA: TGTGCCAGCAGCCGAGATAGGGGGCTGGGTGAGCAGTTCTTC
J gene: TRBJ1-4; clone size: NA; CDR3 length: 14; V gene: TRBV18; D gene: NA; CDR3 protein: CASSRGSGKEKLFF; CDR3 DNA: TGTGCCAGCTCCCGGGGGTCAGGGAAGGAAAAACTGTTTTTT
J gene: TRBJ1-5; clone size: once; CDR3 length: 18; V gene: TRBV28; D gene: NA; CDR3 protein: CASSSNPYDSDSNQPQHF; CDR3 DNA: TGTGCCAGCAGTTCCAACCCCTATGACAGTGATAGCAATCAGCCCCAGCATTTT
J gene: TRBJ1-2; clone size: NA; CDR3 length: 15; V gene: TRBV9; D gene: NA; CDR3 protein: CASSPRRGGSYGYTF; CDR3 DNA: TGTGCCAGCAGCCCCCGCAGGGGCGGATCCTATGGCTACACCTTC
J gene: TRBJ1-3; clone size: NA; CDR3 length: 17; V gene: TRBV6-1; D gene: NA; CDR3 protein: CASSEAVGAASGNTIYF; CDR3 DNA: TGTGCCAGCAGTGAAGCGGTTGGGGCCGCATCTGGAAACACCATATATTTT
J gene: TRBJ1-3; clone size: NA; CDR3 length: 15; V gene: TRBV2; D gene: NA; CDR3 protein: CASSDPEDSGNTIYF; CDR3 DNA: TGTGCCAGCAGTGACCCCGAGGATTCTGGAAACACCATATATTTT
J gene: TRBJ1-2; clone size: NA; CDR3 length: 12; V gene: TRBV12-3/TRBV12-4; D gene: NA; CDR3 protein: CASAYRTYGYTF; CDR3 DNA: TGTGCCAGCGCATACAGGACCTATGGCTACACCTTC
J gene: TRBJ1-2; clone size: NA; CDR3 length: 16; V gene: TRBV30; D gene: TRBD1; CDR3 protein: CAWYSGTGRLGYGYTF; CDR3 DNA: TGTGCCTGGTATTCCGGGACAGGGAGATTAGGCTATGGCTACACCTTC
J gene: TRBJ2-2; clone size: NA; CDR3 length: 19; V gene: TRBV19; D gene: TRBD2; CDR3 protein: CASSVRGLVVDGNTGELFF; CDR3 DNA: TGTGCCAGTAGTGTGCGGGGACTAGTTGTCGATGGGAACACCGGGGAGCTGTTTTTT
J gene: TRBJ2-3; clone size: NA; CDR3 length: 14; V gene: TRBV6-5; D gene: NA; CDR3 protein: CASRTQGATDTQYF; CDR3 DNA: TGTGCCAGCAGGACACAGGGAGCGACAGATACGCAGTATTTT
J gene: TRBJ2-3; clone size: NA; CDR3 length: 14; V gene: TRBV5-6; D gene: TRBD2; CDR3 protein: CASDSSGDTDTQYF; CDR3 DNA: TGTGCCAGCGACTCTAGCGGGGACACAGATACGCAGTATTTT
J gene: TRBJ2-7; clone size: few; CDR3 length: 15; V gene: TRBV27; D gene: NA; CDR3 protein: CASSFSGESSYEQYF; CDR3 DNA: TGTGCCAGCAGTTTTTCCGGGGAAAGCTCCTACGAGCAGTACTTC
J gene: TRBJ2-7; clone size: NA; CDR3 length: 14; V gene: TRBV6-5; D gene: NA; CDR3 protein: CASRNRDTSYEQYF; CDR3 DNA: TGTGCCAGCAGGAACCGGGACACGTCCTACGAGCAGTACTTC
J gene: TRBJ1-2; clone size: NA; CDR3 length: 14; V gene: TRBV28; D gene: NA; CDR3 protein: CASIRASMDYGYTF; CDR3 DNA: TGTGCCAGCATCAGGGCCTCGATGGACTATGGCTACACCTTC
J gene: TRBJ2-1; clone size: NA; CDR3 length: 12; V gene: TRBV30; D gene: NA; CDR3 protein: CAWILTNNEQFF; CDR3 DNA: TGTGCCTGGATTTTGACTAACAATGAGCAGTTCTTC